Sequencing of this TCR beta chain was carried out in a study of blood T cell repertoires in COVID-19. Looking at the study overall: Samples taken during acute and convalescent COVID-19 were collected in the United States, Italy and Spain.

In the original analysis: Quantification of nucleated cells was approximated via reference gene primer amplification. Profiled with immunoSEQ multiplex PCR; TCRdb holds only in-frame clones, not every one. The D gene and trimming were derived from the DNA, and the V and J assignments and clone size from that table. The sample lists a few hundred thousand clones, around 87% occurring once. In its sample, this clone was seen a few times. V was pared by 3 bases and J by 6 bases, with 6 bases between. Germline V CDR1 and CDR2: SEHNR, FQNEAQ (reference sequence). The length of the CDR3 is 12 residues. This study enrolled people aged about 18 to 100 from about two dozen US geographic areas.

The clonotype originates from a man aged 25 to 40 who had recovered from COVID-19. The V gene is TRBV7-9, the J gene TRBJ2-1; D ambiguous. The sequenced material came from PBMCs or T cells enriched from blood (not recorded which). CDR3 DNA: TGTGCCAGCAGCTTGAGCCTCAATGAGCAGTTCTTC. Its translation: CASSLSLNEQFF.